Presented here are 17 T cell receptor beta chains from one specimen sequenced in a study of T cells in women clearing cervical HPV infection. Repertoires were generated with immunoSEQ multiplex PCR, while TCRdb's copy carries only in-frame clones and drops some. The sample features some 30,000 clones, with 4.2% in its top ten. Specimen: blood buffy coat. The receptors were sampled from a woman between 18 and 69 years old with a cervical HPV16 infection that either progressed to CIN3+ or cleared (not recorded which).

On this clone itself: The DNA ends 3 residues before the CDR3 does, and the rest of the CDR3 is filled in from the germline J gene. The rearrangement joins TRBV27 to TRBJ1-2; maybe TRBD1 (6 bases). CDR3 length: 15 amino acids. Germline loops: CDR1 MNHEY, CDR2 SMNVEV (reference sequence). The CDR3 bases that were read are TGTGCCAGCAGTTTACGGGGCGACAGGTTACCACTC. Amino acids: CASSLRGDRLPL. The complete CDR3 sequence is CASSLRGDRLPLYTF.

As to this clone: Read data end 3 residues before the CDR3 end; the end is taken from the germline J gene. This sequence joins TRBV18 and TRBJ2-7; 7 bases are shared with TRBD1. Germline V gives CDR1 KGHSH, CDR2 LQKENI. Trimming removed 4 bases from V and 4 bases from J; junction bases left unmatched: 7. The CDR3 consists of 14 residues. The sequenced part of the CDR3 DNA is TGTGCCAGCTCACTCCAGGGGGTATCTTACGAG. It specifies CASSLQGVSYE. The CDR3 as a whole reads CASSLQGVSYEQYF.

Notes on this clone: The read ends 3 residues shy of where the CDR3 ends; the end is completed using the germline J gene. The gene calls are TRBV2 and TRBJ1-1; 9 bases are shared with TRBD1. V lost 10 bases, J lost 3 bases, and 6 bases stayed unmatched. CDR1 and CDR2 from the germline V gene are SNHLY and FYNNEI. The CDR3 contains 13 residues. Here the CDR3 reads CATLRDRDTEAFF. CDR3 DNA, as far as it was read: TGTGCCACCCTGCGGGACAGGGACACTGAA.

The sequenced CDR3 bases are TGCGCCAGCAGCTTAAGTCAGACAGGGATCGGGACTGAA. This gives the protein CASSLSQTGIGTE. The entire CDR3 protein reads CASSLSQTGIGTEAFF. The rearrangement uses TRBV5-1 and TRBJ1-1; 7 nucleotides align to TRBD1. The CDR3 end is not reached by the read, which stops 3 residues before it; the germline J gene fills it in. There are 16 residues in the CDR3. CDR1 and CDR2 from the germline V gene are SGHRS and YFSETQ. V lost 2 bases to trimming and J lost 5 bases; unmatched junction nucleotides: 12. Drawing the rest from reference TRBV5-1 and TRBJ1-1, the complete variable domain is KAGVTQTPRYLIKTRGQQVTLSCSPISGHRSVSWYQQTPGQGLQFLFEYFSETQRNKGNFPGRFSGRQFSNSRSEMNVSTLELGDSALYLCASSLSQTGIGTEAFFGQGTRLTVV.

Worth noting for this clone: Read sequence stops 3 residues before the CDR3 end, and the germline J gene provides the missing end. V usage is TRBV7-2 and J usage is TRBJ1-1, with a tentative D call TRBD1 (5 bases). The CDR3 consists of 15 residues. Between the trimmed V and J ends, which lost 5 bases and 4 bases, there was a span of 17 bases. From germline, CDR1 is SGHTA and CDR2 FQGNSA. The CDR3 region is CASSLRGAGFTEAFF. CDR3 bases read: TGTGCCAGCAGCCTGCGAGGGGCAGGGTTCACTGAA.

Remarks on this clone: The DNA ends 3 residues before the CDR3 does, and the rest of the CDR3 is filled in from the germline J gene. The chain uses TRBV18 and TRBJ1-1, with D uncertain. CDR1 is KGHSH and CDR2 is LQKENI in the germline V gene. CDR3 length equals 14 residues. The V end was cut by 6 bases, the J end by 1 base, with 12 bases between. CDR3 residues: CASSTRDRNTEAFF. The CDR3 bases that were read are TGTGCCAGCTCTACGCGGGATCGGAACACTGAA. Filled out from reference TRBV18 and TRBJ1-1, the complete variable domain reads NAGVMQNPRHLVRRRGQEARLRCSPMKGHSHVYWYRQLPEEGLKFMVYLQKENIIDESGMPKERFSAEFPKEGPSILRIQQVVRGDSAAYFCASSTRDRNTEAFFGQGTRLTVV.

In the case of this clone: The read falls 3 residues short of the CDR3 end, and the missing part is taken from the germline J gene. The chain recombines TRBV5-1 with TRBJ2-2; D remains unclear. This CDR3 is 16 amino acids long. The germline V gene encodes CDR1 SGHRS and CDR2 YFSETQ. V lost 2 bases and J lost 0, with 11 bases in between. CDR3 region: CASSFRQVANTGELFF. CDR3 DNA (partial): TGCGCCAGCAGCTTCAGGCAGGTCGCGAACACCGGGGAG.

As for this clone: The CDR3 extends 3 residues past the end of the read, so its final part is completed from the germline J gene. The chain combines TRBV5-1 with TRBJ1-1; 7 nucleotides align to TRBD1. The CDR3 consists of 14 residues. Trimming at V came to 0 bases and at J to 5 bases, leaving 4 bases not matched to a gene. The V gene's germline CDR1 is SGHRS and CDR2 YFSETQ. Here the CDR3 reads CASSLEQGRTEAFF. The CDR3 bases that were read are TGCGCCAGCAGCTTGGAACAGGGGAGAACTGAA.

The sequenced CDR3 bases are TGCGCCAGCAGCGTTCGCCGGGGGGTTGGGGCTGAA. Amino acid sequence: CASSVRRGVGAE. The full CDR3 protein is CASSVRRGVGAEAFF. The rearrangement joins TRBV5-1 to TRBJ1-1, with D tentatively TRBD1 (5 bases). The read ends 3 residues early relative to the CDR3; the germline J gene fills the gap. The CDR3 runs to 15 residues. The V end was cut by 4 bases, the J end by 6 bases, with 19 bases between. Germline-derived CDR1 and CDR2 are SGHRS and YFSETQ.

About this clone: The CDR3 goes on 3 residues after the read ends, and that part is filled in from the germline J gene. This sequence joins TRBV7-2 and TRBJ2-3, with TRBD2 identical over 8 bases. J lost 1 base, V lost 2 bases, and 2 bases had no gene match. This CDR3 spans 15 amino acids. Germline V CDR1 and CDR2: SGHTA, FQGNSA. CDR3 DNA (partial): TGTGCCAGCAGCTTAAAACTAGCGGGCACAGATACG. Translation: CASSLKLAGTDT. Given in full, the CDR3 is CASSLKLAGTDTQYF.

About this clone: The CDR3 end is not reached by the read, which stops 3 residues before it; the germline J gene fills it in. The V and J genes are TRBV20-1 and TRBJ2-1, with 9 bases matching TRBD2. Germline CDR1 reads DFQATT; CDR2 reads SNEGSKA (reference sequence). V lost 3 bases, J lost 1 base, and 4 bases stayed unmatched. The CDR3 covers 15 residues. CDR3 bases read: TGCAGTGCTAGTGCGAGCGGGGGGTCCTACAATGAG. Protein product: CSASASGGSYNE. The whole CDR3 protein reads CSASASGGSYNEQFF.

With respect to this clone: Read sequence stops 3 residues before the CDR3 end, and the germline J gene provides the missing end. The chain combines TRBV5-8 with TRBJ2-1; a weak D match, TRBD1 (5 bases). CDR1 is SGHTS, CDR2 YDEGEE, per germline. This CDR3 comprises 14 residues. The germline V and J ends were trimmed by 3 bases and 5 bases, with 12 bases remaining between them. CDR3 DNA, as far as it was read: TGTGCCAGCAGCTCCCAGGGTTACCACAATGAG. Protein product: CASSSQGYHNE. The full CDR3 reads CASSSQGYHNEQFF.

Concerning this clone itself: The observed sequence ends 3 residues before the CDR3 terminus, with the missing tail filled in from the germline J gene. The J gene is TRBJ2-5, the V gene TRBV20-1, with 10 bases identical to TRBD2. The germline CDR1 and CDR2 sequences are DFQATT and SNEGSKA (reference sequence). V was clipped by 6 bases and J by 3 bases; unmatched bases: 7. The CDR3 spans 14 residues. Here the CDR3 reads CSAEGLAGEETQYF. The sequenced CDR3 bases are TGCAGTGCCGAGGGGCTAGCGGGGGAAGAGACC.

With respect to this clone: Read data end 3 residues before the CDR3 end; the end is taken from the germline J gene. The genes are TRBV7-7 and TRBJ2-2; TRBD1 matches at 7 bases. The germline V gene has CDR1 SSHAT and CDR2 FNYEAQ (reference sequence). This CDR3 region has 15 residues. The trim removed 4 bases at V and 2 bases at J, leaving 4 bases unmatched. CDR3 DNA (partial): TGTGCCAGCAGCTACTCAGGGGGAAACACCGGGGAG. Translation: CASSYSGGNTGE. The CDR3 as a whole reads CASSYSGGNTGELFF.

For this clone: The sequenced fragment ends 3 residues before the CDR3 boundary, so the rest is inferred from the germline J gene. The chain employs TRBV7-2 and TRBJ1-1; 7 nucleotides line up with TRBD1. From germline, CDR1 is SGHTA and CDR2 FQGNSA. CDR3 size: 14 residues. J was trimmed by 4 bases and V by 2 bases; bases with no gene match: 4. CDR3 in amino acids: CASSLIGGGTEAFF. The part of the CDR3 DNA that was read is TGTGCCAGCAGCTTAATAGGGGGCGGCACTGAA.

Comment on this clone: The read comes to an end 3 residues before the CDR3 does, leaving the germline J gene to fill in the end. This rearrangement joins TRBV5-1 to TRBJ1-5; weak D call: TRBD1 (5 bases). Germline CDR1 is SGHRS and CDR2 is YFSETQ. The V end was cut by 4 bases, the J end by 2 bases, with 16 bases between. The CDR3 length is 16 residues. CDR3 sequence reads: CASSPGGWGGNQPQHF. The sequenced CDR3 bases are TGCGCCAGCAGCCCTGGCGGCTGGGGGGGCAATCAGCCC.

Note on this clone: The read ends 3 residues before the CDR3 terminus; that terminus is restored from the germline J gene. The chain uses TRBV12-3 or TRBV12-4 and TRBJ2-1, with TRBD2 identical over 11 bases. The CDR3 has 16 amino acids. With 5 bases clipped from V and 9 bases from J, the junction kept 12 bases outside the gene matches. The CDR3 loop is CASSLQGLAVSGEQFF. Incomplete CDR3 DNA: TGTGCCAGCAGTCTACAGGGACTAGCGGTGTCAGGTGAG.